This section outlines one T cell receptor (beta chain) sequence together with its context. Its antigen is not known. This entry comes from a study of cytomegalovirus exposure and HLA in healthy donors. The study, taken as a whole, reports: It has been reported that TCR beta sequences accurately predicted the HLA-A and HLA-B alleles of most subjects.

The PCR used 60 Vbeta and 13 Jbeta primers. The repertoire was sequenced with immunoSEQ multiplex PCR; TCRdb's copy has only in-frame clones and lacks some. The sample gives approximately 100,000 clones, just under 75% of which show up once; about 2% is in the top ten. J was trimmed by 5 bases and V by 0 bases; bases with no gene match: 5. The V gene's germline CDR1 is LGHNA and CDR2 YNFKEQ. This CDR3 region has 16 residues. This TCR came from a human donor in good health. The V gene is TRBV4-2, the J gene TRBJ1-5; 9 bases fit TRBD1. The sample comprised PBMCs. The CDR3 DNA sequence: TGTGCCAGCAGCCAAGAAGCGGGACAGGGTTATCAGCCCCAGCATTTT. Translating gives CASSQEAGQGYQPQHF.